The table lists the clone carrying this T cell receptor (beta chain) with a count of one. Its antigen is as yet unknown. The method was immunoSEQ multiplex PCR; TCRdb's version includes in-frame clones alone and lacks a portion of them. The data show approximately 2,000,000 clones, with 93% seen just once and around 1.7% held by the top ten. Naive CD8 cells lacked CD45RO and underwent positive selection for CCR7, leaving out terminally differentiated effector memory CD45RA+ cells. Germline assignment: CDR1 SGHTA and CDR2 FQGNSA. This CDR3 is built from 14 residues. V shed 5 bases and J shed 14 bases, with 23 bases lying between them. The data were obtained in a study of shared clonotypes between healthy human individuals. On the study more broadly: There were three CD4 naive, three CD4 memory, two CD8 naive and one CD8 memory plates per donor.

Overall study results and limits: When compared with the clonotypes that were shared by all four sorted-subset donors, the non-shared clonotypes turned out to have lower generation probabilities. Sequencing depth was expected to affect clonotype sharing among donors.

Sequencing used naive CD8+ T cells from PBMCs. The gene calls are TRBV7-2 and TRBJ2-3, with D possibly matching TRBD1 (5 bases). The TCR sequence derives from a man aged 18 to 35 in good health. Some clones in this sample may be carry-over from other donors' samples. The CDR3 DNA reads TGTGCCAGCAGCCCCTATTGGGGCCCCGATATTCTGTATTTT. The encoded protein is CASSPYWGPDILYF.